Each of the 25 T cell receptor beta chains below was sequenced from the same sample in a study of control samples from healthy donors and cancer patients. The protocol was immunoSEQ multiplex PCR, while the TCRdb copy is restricted to in-frame clones and leaves out a portion. The sample's table shows some 190,000 clones. What was sequenced was blood. These receptors came from a woman in her twenties or thirties in good health.

V gene TRBV29-1 combines with J gene TRBJ1-1; D is undetermined. V lost 4 bases and J lost 0, with 6 bases in between. This CDR3 spans 12 amino acids. Germline assignment: CDR1 SQVTM and CDR2 ANQGSEA. Here the CDR3 DNA reads TGCAGCGTTGGTAGGATGAACACTGAAGCTTTCTTT. It yields the protein CSVGRMNTEAFF.

CDR3 loop: CASSQEMWTPLHF. The CDR3 region has the DNA TGTGCCAGCAGCCAAGAAATGTGGACACCCCTCCACTTT. The chain has TRBV3-1 (or the pseudogene TRBV3-2) and TRBJ1-6; D unresolved. The V end was cut by 0 bases, the J end by 11 bases, with 8 bases between. Germline loops: CDR1 LGHDT, CDR2 YNNKEL (reference sequence). CDR3 size: 13 residues.

This chain uses TRBV28 with TRBJ2-5; 8 nucleotides align to TRBD1. In germline, CDR1 is MDHEN, CDR2 SYDVKM. J lost 5 bases, V lost 2 bases, and 7 bases had no gene match. The CDR3 contains 15 residues. CDR3 amino acids: CASSLTRGHGETQYF. The CDR3 DNA follows: TGTGCCAGCAGTTTAACCAGGGGGCACGGGGAGACCCAGTACTTC.

The V and J genes are TRBV28 and TRBJ2-3, with 8 positions matching TRBD2. CDR1 is MDHEN, CDR2 SYDVKM, per germline. V dropped 7 bases and J dropped 3; count of bases not matched to a gene: 6. CDR3 length: 14 residues. The CDR3 reads CASKERGNTDTQYF. The CDR3 nucleotides are TGTGCCAGCAAGGAGCGGGGGAATACAGATACGCAGTATTTT.

The chain recombines TRBV28 with TRBJ2-7, with 8 bases lining up with TRBD2. The V and J ends lost 2 bases and 6 bases, in that order; junction bases with no gene match: 3. Germline CDR1 and CDR2: MDHEN and SYDVKM. This CDR3 has 13 amino acids. Here the CDR3 DNA reads TGTGCCAGCAGTTTAGCGGGGGGACGCGAGCAGTACTTC. Residues: CASSLAGGREQYF.

The V and J genes are TRBV2 and TRBJ1-6, with D maybe TRBD1 (6 bases). V was shortened by 3 bases and J by 7 bases, with 10 bases between the two germline ends. This CDR3 contains 14 residues. Germline V gene sequence: CDR1 SNHLY, CDR2 FYNNEI. The CDR3 sequence is CASSDRGGNSPLHF. The CDR3 DNA follows: TGTGCCAGCAGTGACAGGGGAGGCAATTCACCCCTCCACTTT.

The chain links TRBV6-2 or TRBV6-3 to TRBJ1-1; D is possibly TRBD1 (5 bases). The CDR3 runs to 15 residues. V was cut by 5 bases and J by 0 bases, with 13 bases left in between. Germline V lookup: CDR1 MNHEY, CDR2 SVGEGT. Here the CDR3 reads CASSVYRLLNTEAFF. The CDR3 nucleotides read TGTGCCAGCAGTGTCTACAGGCTCTTGAACACTGAAGCTTTCTTT.

The chain has TRBV6-5 and TRBJ1-6; TRBD1 agrees at 11 bases. Germline V gene data show CDR1 as MNHEY and CDR2 as SVGAGI. The ends lost 8 bases at V and 10 bases at J; junction bases unmatched: 4. The CDR3 runs 13 residues. The CDR3 nucleotides read TGTGCCAGCTTAGGGACAGGGGGGTCACCCCTCCACTTT. Amino acid sequence: CASLGTGGSPLHF.

The chain has TRBV19 and TRBJ1-2, with D possibly matching TRBD1 (6 bases). Germline CDR1 is LNHDA and CDR2 is SQIVND (reference sequence). Trimming left V 7 bases short and J 4 bases short, with 16 bases between. The CDR3 loop spans 14 amino acids. This chain's CDR3 is CASNQGRSTYGYTF. The CDR3 DNA is TGTGCCAGTAATCAGGGGCGGTCAACCTATGGCTACACCTTC.

The chain recombines TRBV7-9 with TRBJ1-1; a possible D gene is TRBD1 (6 bases). The CDR3 runs 14 residues. The germline V gene encodes CDR1 SEHNR and CDR2 FQNEAQ (reference sequence). V was shortened by 4 bases and J by 7 bases, with 16 bases between the two germline ends. The CDR3 DNA reads as TGTGCCAGCAGCTCGACTACAGGGAAATATGAAGCTTTCTTT. It is translated as CASSSTTGKYEAFF.

The chain combines TRBV4-1 with TRBJ1-4, with D unclear. The CDR3 is 17 residues long. Germline V CDR1 and CDR2: MGHRA, YSYEKL. Trimming left V 1 base short and J 2 bases short, with 14 bases between. CDR3 DNA: TGCGCCAGCAGCCAAGGTCTCAGGACCGGCACTAATGAAAAACTGTTTTTT. It encodes CASSQGLRTGTNEKLFF.

To note about this clone: The sample contains more than one DNA sequence encoding this CDR3. The J gene is TRBJ1-1, the V gene TRBV19; D unclear. Per the germline V gene, CDR1 is LNHDA and CDR2 is SQIVND (reference sequence). The CDR3 sequence is 13 residues long. V was clipped by 3 bases and J by 1 base, with 6 bases between them. CDR3 in amino acids: CASSISRNTEAFF. The CDR3 DNA sequence: TGTGCCAGTAGTATTTCACGGAACACTGAAGCTTTCTTT.

The CDR3: CASSYSTVSAYEQYF. DNA of the CDR3: TGTGCCAGCAGTTACTCGACGGTCTCAGCCTACGAGCAGTACTTC. V and J are TRBV6-5 and TRBJ2-7; unclear D gene. The CDR3 consists of 15 residues. The germline V gene encodes CDR1 MNHEY and CDR2 SVGAGI. Trimming cost V 0 bases and J 2 bases, with 11 bases left between them.

The V and J genes are TRBV2 and TRBJ2-2, with TRBD1 matching over 12 bases. J was trimmed by 3 bases and V by 9 bases; bases with no gene match: 8. Looked up from germline, CDR1 is SNHLY and CDR2 is FYNNEI. The CDR3 totals 16 residues. The CDR3 region is CASTGTGGADTGELFF. The CDR3 nucleotides are TGTGCCAGTACCGGGACAGGGGGCGCGGACACCGGGGAGCTGTTTTTT.

The DNA of the CDR3 is TGTGCCAGCAGCAAAAGGAATCTGAACGAGCAGTACTTC. Translated, it gives CASSKRNLNEQYF. V gene TRBV21-1 combines with J gene TRBJ2-7. TRBV21-1 is an annotated pseudogene. The CDR3 is 13 amino acids.

CDR3 protein: CASSSGGQGGYQPQHF. The CDR3 region has the DNA TGTGCCAGCAGTTCGGGAGGACAGGGAGGATATCAGCCCCAGCATTTT. The rearrangement joins TRBV27 to TRBJ1-5, with 8 bases that match TRBD1. CDR3 length equals 16 residues. Germline lookup yields CDR1 MNHEY and CDR2 SMNVEV (reference sequence). Trimming cost V 4 bases and J 5 bases; bases outside gene matches: 10.

The V and J genes are TRBV15 and TRBJ2-7; TRBD2 matches at 7 bases. Germline trimming cut 4 bases from V and 0 bases from J; bases unmatched to any gene: 3. Germline CDR1 LNHNV, CDR2 YYDKDF (reference sequence). The CDR3 runs 14 residues. The CDR3, as DNA: TGTGCCACCAGCACCGGACTAGACTCCTACGAGCAGTACTTC. Encoded protein: CATSTGLDSYEQYF.

The chain links TRBV21-1 to TRBJ2-5. TRBV21-1 is labeled a pseudogene. There are 17 residues in the CDR3. The CDR3 here is CASSKALGFVGQETQYF. As DNA, the CDR3 is TGTGCCAGCAGCAAAGCGCTCGGATTTGTGGGGCAAGAGACCCAGTACTTC.

This rearrangement joins TRBV7-6 to TRBJ2-2; 7 positions match TRBD1. The CDR3 has 17 amino acids. Trimming removed 4 bases from V and 0 bases from J; junction bases left unmatched: 8. The germline gives CDR1 SGHVS, CDR2 FNYEAQ. In nucleotides, the CDR3 is TGTGCCAGCAGCTCCCTATACAGGGGCCCGAACACCGGGGAGCTGTTTTTT. Protein: CASSSLYRGPNTGELFF. Complete variable domain (other parts from reference TRBV7-6 and TRBJ2-2): GAGVSQSPRYKVTKRGQDVALRCDPISGHVSLYWYRQALGQGPEFLTYFNYEAQQDKSGLPNDRFSAERPEGSISTLTIQRTEQRDSAMYRCASSSLYRGPNTGELFFGEGSRLTVL.

The chain links TRBV19 to TRBJ1-1; 9 positions agree with TRBD1. Germline CDR1 LNHDA, CDR2 SQIVND (reference sequence). V shed 5 bases, J shed 3 bases, and the junction held 4 bases outside the gene matches. This CDR3 spans 14 amino acids. For the CDR3, the DNA is TGTGCCAGTAGTGCCGGGACAGGGTACACTGAAGCTTTCTTT. Protein sequence: CASSAGTGYTEAFF.

This chain uses TRBV4-1 with TRBJ1-4, with D uncertain. This CDR3 spans 15 amino acids. V lost 6 bases and J 5 bases, leaving 16 bases between the germline ends. Germline loops: CDR1 MGHRA, CDR2 YSYEKL. As DNA, the CDR3 is TGCGCCAGCAGTCTCAAAGAGGGTTCAAATGAAAAACTGTTTTTT. This encodes CASSLKEGSNEKLFF.

The CDR3 DNA is TGTGCCATAGACGGGTTCTCGCCCCTCCACTTT. The encoded protein is CAIDGFSPLHF. V usage is TRBV6-5 and J usage is TRBJ1-6, with no clear D. The CDR3 covers 11 residues. Trimming removed 10 bases at V and 13 bases at J, with 14 bases between. The germline V gene encodes CDR1 MNHEY and CDR2 SVGAGI.

V gene TRBV28 combines with J gene TRBJ1-2; 7 bases map to TRBD1. The CDR3 sequence is 17 residues long. The V gene end was trimmed by 6 bases and the J gene end by 4 bases; junction bases not matched to a gene: 17. The germline V gene encodes CDR1 MDHEN and CDR2 SYDVKM. The CDR3 DNA reads as TGTGCCAGCAGACCCCTACCTCAGGGGGGTAAGGGCTATGGCTACACCTTC. This codes for CASRPLPQGGKGYGYTF.

Concerning this clone itself: A read error may account for a junction end that differs from germline. The chain is built from TRBV3-1 (or the pseudogene TRBV3-2) and TRBJ1-1; 9 positions match TRBD1. The CDR3 is 12 residues long. Germline CDR1 reads LGHDT; CDR2 reads YNNKEL (reference sequence). The CDR3 coding sequence is TGTGCCAGCAGCCACGGGACAGGGAGGGAGAACTTT. Protein sequence: CASSHGTGRENF.

V is TRBV28 and J is TRBJ1-1, with 7 bases identical to TRBD1. Germline V CDR1 and CDR2: MDHEN, SYDVKM. This CDR3 contains 14 residues. J gave up 6 bases and V 11 bases, and 15 bases lay outside the gene matches. In DNA, the CDR3 is TGTGCCGGGGCTCTAAGGGGGCGAGGCCCTGAAGCTTTCTTT. It yields the protein CAGALRGRGPEAFF.